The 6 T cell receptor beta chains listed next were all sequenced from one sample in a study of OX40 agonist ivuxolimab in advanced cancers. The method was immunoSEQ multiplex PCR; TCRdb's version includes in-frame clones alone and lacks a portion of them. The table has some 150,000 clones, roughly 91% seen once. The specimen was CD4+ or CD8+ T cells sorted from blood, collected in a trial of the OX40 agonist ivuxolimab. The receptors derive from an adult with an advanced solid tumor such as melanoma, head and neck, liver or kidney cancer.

This chain's CDR3 is CASSFPGTSSNEQFF. CDR3 bases: TGCGCCAGCAGCTTCCCCGGGACTAGTAGCAATGAGCAGTTCTTC. The rearrangement links TRBV5-1 to TRBJ2-1; the match to TRBD2 covers 8 bases. This CDR3 region has 15 residues. The junction had 7 bases not matched to a gene; V was cut back by 2 bases and J by 6 bases. Germline CDR1 and CDR2: SGHRS and YFSETQ. Drawing the rest from reference TRBV5-1 and TRBJ2-1, the complete variable domain is KAGVTQTPRYLIKTRGQQVTLSCSPISGHRSVSWYQQTPGQGLQFLFEYFSETQRNKGNFPGRFSGRQFSNSRSEMNVSTLELGDSALYLCASSFPGTSSNEQFFGPGTRLTVL.

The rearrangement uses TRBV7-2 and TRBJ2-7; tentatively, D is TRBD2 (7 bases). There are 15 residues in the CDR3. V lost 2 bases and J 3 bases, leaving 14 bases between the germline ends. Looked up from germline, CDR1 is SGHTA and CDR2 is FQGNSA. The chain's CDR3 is CASSLHGGQDYEQYF. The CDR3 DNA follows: TGTGCCAGCAGCTTACACGGGGGGCAGGACTACGAGCAGTACTTC.

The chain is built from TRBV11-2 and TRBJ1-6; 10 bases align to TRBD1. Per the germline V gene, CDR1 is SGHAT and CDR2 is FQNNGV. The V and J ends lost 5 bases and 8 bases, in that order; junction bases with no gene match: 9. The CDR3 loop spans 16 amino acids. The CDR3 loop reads CASSLSGTGVDSPLHF. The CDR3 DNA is TGTGCCAGCAGCCTCTCCGGGACAGGGGTTGATTCACCCCTCCACTTT. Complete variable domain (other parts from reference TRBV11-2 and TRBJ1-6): EAGVAQSPRYKIIEKRQSVAFWCNPISGHATLYWYQQILGQGPKLLIQFQNNGVVDDSQLPKDRFSAERLKGVDSTLKIQPAKLEDSAVYLCASSLSGTGVDSPLHFGNGTRLTVT.

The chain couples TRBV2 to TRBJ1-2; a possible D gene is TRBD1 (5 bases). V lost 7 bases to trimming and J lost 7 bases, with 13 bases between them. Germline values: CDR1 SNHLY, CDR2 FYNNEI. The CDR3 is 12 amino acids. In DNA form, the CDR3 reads TGTGCCAGCAATCAGGGAACCGGTGGCTACACCTTC. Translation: CASNQGTGGYTF. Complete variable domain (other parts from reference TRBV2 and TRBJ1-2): EPEVTQTPSHQVTQMGQEVILRCVPISNHLYFYWYRQILGQKVEFLVSFYNNEISEKSEIFDDQFSVERPDGSNFTLKIRSTKLEDSAMYFCASNQGTGGYTFGSGTRLTVV.

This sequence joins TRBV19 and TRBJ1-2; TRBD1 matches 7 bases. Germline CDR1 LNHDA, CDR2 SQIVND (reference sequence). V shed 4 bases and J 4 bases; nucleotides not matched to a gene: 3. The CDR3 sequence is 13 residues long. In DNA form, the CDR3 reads TGTGCCAGTAGTAACAGGGGTTCCTATGGCTACACCTTC. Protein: CASSNRGSYGYTF.

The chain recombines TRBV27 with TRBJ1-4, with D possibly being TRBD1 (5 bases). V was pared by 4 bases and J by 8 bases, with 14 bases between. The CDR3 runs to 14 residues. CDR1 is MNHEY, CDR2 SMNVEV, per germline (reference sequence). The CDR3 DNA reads TGTGCCAGCAGTTGGGGGGGGTCGGAAGAAAAACTGTTTTTT. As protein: CASSWGGSEEKLFF.